The 30 T cell receptor beta chains given below trace back to one sample, sequenced in a study of cytomegalovirus exposure and HLA in healthy donors. The PCR ran on 60 Vbeta and 13 Jbeta primers. Repertoires were generated with immunoSEQ multiplex PCR, while TCRdb's copy carries only in-frame clones and drops some. The table lists some 160,000 clones, roughly 80% of them singletons. Sequencing input: PBMCs. Source of these receptors: a woman aged 40 to 55 in good health and CMV-seronegative.

The chain joins TRBV27 to TRBJ2-3; D may be TRBD1 (5 bases). The germline V gene has CDR1 MNHEY and CDR2 SMNVEV (reference sequence). The length of the CDR3 is 15 residues. Trimming stripped 2 bases from V and 5 bases from J, with 14 bases between. The CDR3: CASSLGAGTRDTQYF. In nucleotides, the CDR3 is TGTGCCAGCAGTTTAGGGGCCGGCACGAGAGATACGCAGTATTTT.

The rearrangement uses TRBV6-5 and TRBJ2-7; D not certain. V was clipped by 0 bases and J by 0 bases, with 9 bases between them. Germline V gene sequence: CDR1 MNHEY, CDR2 SVGAGI. The CDR3 runs to 15 residues. The CDR3 DNA reads as TGTGCCAGCAGTTACTCGTGGCAGAACTCCTACGAGCAGTACTTC. It specifies CASSYSWQNSYEQYF.

The rearrangement links TRBV6-5 to TRBJ1-2, with D hard to call. The CDR3 runs 14 residues. CDR1 and CDR2 from the germline V gene are MNHEY and SVGAGI. V lost 3 bases and J lost 6, with 14 bases in between. The CDR3 is CASSYEPGGHGYTF. CDR3 coding DNA: TGTGCCAGCAGTTATGAGCCGGGAGGCCATGGCTACACCTTC.

The J gene is TRBJ2-1, the V gene TRBV2, with TRBD2 matching over 7 bases. V lost 6 bases to trimming and J lost 4 bases; unmatched junction nucleotides: 15. This CDR3 spans 17 amino acids. Germline-derived CDR1 and CDR2 are SNHLY and FYNNEI. The CDR3 is CASSLQVGGSAYNEQFF. For the CDR3, the DNA is TGTGCCAGCAGCCTACAGGTGGGAGGGTCGGCTTACAATGAGCAGTTCTTC.

The rearrangement joins TRBV18 to TRBJ2-3; tentatively, D is TRBD2 (5 bases). There are 15 residues in the CDR3. Germline CDR1 and CDR2: KGHSH and LQKENI. Trimming left V 3 bases short and J 4 bases short, with 14 bases between. This chain's CDR3 is CASSPRKRDADTQYF. CDR3 coding DNA: TGTGCCAGCTCACCCCGAAAGAGGGATGCAGATACGCAGTATTTT.

This chain links TRBV5-1 with TRBJ2-2; TRBD2 aligns across 14 bases. The length of the CDR3 is 16 residues. Germline CDR1 reads SGHRS; CDR2 reads YFSETQ. After removal of 3 bases from V and 5 bases from J, the junction contained 3 bases not matched to a gene. This chain's CDR3 is CASSYGTSGGTGELFF. CDR3 sequence (DNA): TGCGCCAGCAGCTACGGGACTAGCGGGGGTACCGGGGAGCTGTTTTTT.

With respect to this clone: Other nucleotide sequences from this sample produce the same CDR3. The V call is TRBV2, the J call TRBJ1-5; D gene uncertain. V shed 8 bases and J shed 0 bases, with 17 bases lying between them. The germline V gene encodes CDR1 SNHLY and CDR2 FYNNEI. The CDR3 has 16 residues. CDR3 loop: CASGPGWPYSNQPQHF. CDR3 coding DNA: TGTGCCAGCGGCCCGGGGTGGCCTTATAGCAATCAGCCCCAGCATTTT.

This clone was observed once. The chain couples TRBV28 to TRBJ2-1, with TRBD2 matching over 13 bases. V was clipped by 5 bases and J by 0 bases; unmatched bases: 10. CDR3 length: 19 amino acids. The V gene's germline CDR1 is MDHEN and CDR2 SYDVKM. The CDR3 sequence is CASSPLRTSGRSSYNEQFF. The CDR3 nucleotides read TGTGCCAGCAGTCCCCTAAGGACTAGCGGGAGAAGCTCCTACAATGAGCAGTTCTTC.

The table lists this clone with a few counts. The chain recombines TRBV5-1 with TRBJ1-1; 7 bases line up with TRBD1. The trim removed 0 bases at V and 5 bases at J, leaving 4 bases unmatched. The germline CDR1 and CDR2 sequences are SGHRS and YFSETQ. The CDR3 is 14 residues long. This CDR3 reads CASSLVRGQTEAFF. CDR3 bases: TGCGCCAGCAGCTTGGTGAGGGGGCAGACTGAAGCTTTCTTT. The full variable domain, rest sourced from reference TRBV5-1 and TRBJ1-1, is KAGVTQTPRYLIKTRGQQVTLSCSPISGHRSVSWYQQTPGQGLQFLFEYFSETQRNKGNFPGRFSGRQFSNSRSEMNVSTLELGDSALYLCASSLVRGQTEAFFGQGTRLTVV.

The CDR3 protein is CASSTVTTNEKLFF. The CDR3 DNA reads TGTGCCAGCAGCACAGTTACAACTAATGAAAAACTGTTTTTT. V and J are TRBV5-5 and TRBJ1-4, with unresolved D. Deletions cut 4 bases from V and 0 bases from J, with 7 bases between. From germline, CDR1 is SGHKS and CDR2 YYEKEE (reference sequence). The CDR3 is 14 amino acids. The entire variable domain, with the rest obtained from reference TRBV5-5 and TRBJ1-4, is as follows: DAGVTQSPTHLIKTRGQQVTLRCSPISGHKSVSWYQQVLGQGPQFIFQYYEKEERGRGNFPDRFSARQFPNYSSELNVNALLLGDSALYLCASSTVTTNEKLFFGSGTQLSVL.

This chain joins TRBV11-2 and TRBJ2-1; TRBD2 agrees at 12 bases. The CDR3 contains 14 residues. Unmatched junction bases numbered 2, after V lost 3 bases and J lost 8 bases. Germline loops: CDR1 SGHAT, CDR2 FQNNGV. CDR3 loop: CASSFRTSGDEQFF. The CDR3 nucleotides read TGTGCCAGCAGCTTCCGGACTAGCGGGGATGAGCAGTTCTTC.

The V call is TRBV6-5, the J call TRBJ2-7; 8 positions agree with TRBD1. The CDR3 loop spans 14 amino acids. V shed 5 bases and J 2 bases; nucleotides not matched to a gene: 5. Germline CDR1 MNHEY, CDR2 SVGAGI. CDR3 sequence reads: CASSGQGLAYEQYF. The CDR3 region has the DNA TGTGCCAGCAGTGGACAGGGTTTGGCCTACGAGCAGTACTTC.

V and J are TRBV28 and TRBJ2-1; D possibly corresponds to TRBD1 (5 bases). Germline assignment: CDR1 MDHEN and CDR2 SYDVKM. Trimming left V 7 bases short and J 4 bases short, with 11 bases between. The CDR3 is 13 amino acids. CDR3 sequence reads: CASTEDTYNEQFF. CDR3 DNA sequence: TGTGCCAGCACCGAGGACACGTACAATGAGCAGTTCTTC.

The chain is built from TRBV9 and TRBJ2-1, with 9 positions matching TRBD1. This CDR3 region has 17 residues. Germline CDR1 reads SGDLS; CDR2 reads YYNGEE. Losses at the gene ends were 0 bases for V and 8 bases for J; bases not matched to a gene: 12. The CDR3 region has the DNA TGTGCCAGCAGCGTAGCTTCTCAACAGGGGGCCTTAGATGAGCAGTTCTTC. It codes for CASSVASQQGALDEQFF.

The chain couples TRBV5-1 to TRBJ1-3; no clear D. V was trimmed by 0 bases and J by 2 bases, leaving 6 bases between them. The germline CDR1 and CDR2 sequences are SGHRS and YFSETQ. CDR3 length: 14 residues. The CDR3 spells CASSLGVTGNTIYF. The CDR3 DNA reads TGCGCCAGCAGCTTGGGTGTAACTGGAAACACCATATATTTT.

The gene calls are TRBV6-5 and TRBJ2-7, with 8 bases lining up with TRBD1. This CDR3 contains 15 residues. Germline assignment: CDR1 MNHEY and CDR2 SVGAGI. Unmatched junction bases numbered 10, after V lost 6 bases and J lost 3 bases. Here the CDR3 DNA reads TGTGCCAGCAGACCCAGGGACAGGCCTATCTACGAGCAGTACTTC. Encoded protein: CASRPRDRPIYEQYF.

This clone turned up a few times. This chain links TRBV5-6 with TRBJ2-2, with 7 bases identical to TRBD1. Germline-derived CDR1 and CDR2 are SGHDT and YYEEEE. This CDR3 contains 13 residues. V shed 4 bases and J 8 bases; nucleotides not matched to a gene: 5. The CDR3 nucleotides read TGTGCCAGCAGCCACAGACAGGGAGGGGAGCTGTTTTTT. Its protein product is CASSHRQGGELFF.

The V call is TRBV5-4, the J call TRBJ2-5; possibly TRBD1 for D (5 bases). The germline V gene has CDR1 SGHNT and CDR2 YYREEE (reference sequence). CDR3 length: 11 residues. Trimming removed 3 bases from V and 7 bases from J, with 7 bases in between. The DNA for the CDR3 is TGTGCCAGCAGCTCCCAGGGGACCCAGTACTTC. Encoded protein: CASSSQGTQYF.

The chain's CDR3 is CASSQRTDNEQFF. The DNA for the CDR3 is TGTGCCAGCAGCCAAAGGACAGACAATGAGCAGTTCTTC. The rearrangement uses TRBV5-4 and TRBJ2-1; D is perhaps TRBD1 (6 bases). CDR1 and CDR2 (germline): SGHNT, YYREEE (reference sequence). V lost 4 bases and J 5 bases, leaving 10 bases between the germline ends. This CDR3 comprises 13 residues.

This rearrangement joins TRBV19 to TRBJ1-2, with TRBD1 identical over 11 bases. This CDR3 is 15 amino acids long. Germline trimming cut 5 bases from V and 2 bases from J; bases unmatched to any gene: 4. CDR1 and CDR2 (germline): LNHDA, SQIVND (reference sequence). The CDR3 sequence is CASSSGQGANYGYTF. The CDR3 nucleotides are TGTGCCAGTAGTTCCGGACAGGGGGCAAACTATGGCTACACCTTC.

V gene TRBV6-5 combines with J gene TRBJ1-1; no definite D call. Germline CDR1 MNHEY, CDR2 SVGAGI. V was shortened by 2 bases and J by 4 bases, with 11 bases between the two germline ends. The CDR3 loop spans 14 amino acids. DNA for the CDR3: TGTGCCAGCAGTTACATGGGAGAAGTCACTGAAGCTTTCTTT. Translated, it gives CASSYMGEVTEAFF.

The chain links TRBV23-1 to TRBJ1-5; TRBD1 might be the D (5 bases). TRBV23-1 is reported as an ORF; its role is uncertain. With 7 bases removed from V and 3 bases from J, the gap between germline ends came to 13 bases. The CDR3 contains 14 residues. The CDR3 DNA reads as TGCGCCAGCACCCTTGGAGGGGTCAATCAGCCCCAGCATTTT. It yields the protein CASTLGGVNQPQHF.

The rearrangement joins TRBV4-1 to TRBJ1-1; D is possibly TRBD1 (6 bases). The CDR3 sequence is 15 residues long. Trimming removed 5 bases from V and 0 bases from J, with 13 bases in between. Germline CDR1 is MGHRA and CDR2 is YSYEKL. CDR3 sequence reads: CASSMIQGLNTEAFF. CDR3 nucleotide sequence: TGCGCCAGCAGCATGATACAGGGACTGAACACTGAAGCTTTCTTT.

Remarks on this clone: Other DNA variants within this sample encode the same CDR3. The chain combines TRBV28 with TRBJ2-7; D unclear. The CDR3 loop spans 11 amino acids. Trimming stripped 6 bases from V and 3 bases from J, with 6 bases between. The germline CDR1 and CDR2 sequences are MDHEN and SYDVKM. The CDR3 region has the DNA TGTGCCAGCAGCTCTAACTACGAGCAGTACTTC. Protein product: CASSSNYEQYF.

This clone was seen more than once but under ten times. The V gene is TRBV5-6, the J gene TRBJ1-1; no clear D. The CDR3 is 11 amino acids. Between the trimmed V and J ends, which lost 4 bases and 3 bases, there was a span of 4 bases. Per the germline V gene, CDR1 is SGHDT and CDR2 is YYEEEE. The CDR3 sequence is CASSIDTEAFF. CDR3 nucleotides: TGTGCCAGCAGCATCGACACTGAAGCTTTCTTT.

J is TRBJ1-2 and V is TRBV6-6; D remains unclear. Germline values: CDR1 MNHNY, CDR2 SVGAGI (reference sequence). The CDR3 contains 13 residues. V shed 6 bases and J shed 6 bases, with 14 bases lying between them. The CDR3 sequence is CASSPPRSNGYTF. The CDR3, as DNA: TGTGCCAGCAGCCCTCCTCGGTCCAATGGCTACACCTTC.

This chain uses TRBV7-6 with TRBJ2-1; 7 nucleotides line up with TRBD2. This CDR3 is built from 16 residues. Germline lookup yields CDR1 SGHVS and CDR2 FNYEAQ. V lost 2 bases, J lost 0 bases, and 4 bases stayed unmatched. Here the CDR3 DNA reads TGTGCCAGCAGCTTAAGGGAGGGGAGCTCCTACAATGAGCAGTTCTTC. As protein: CASSLREGSSYNEQFF.

This sequence joins TRBV5-6 and TRBJ1-2; 7 nucleotides line up with TRBD1. There are 17 residues in the CDR3. Germline V CDR1 and CDR2: SGHDT, YYEEEE. The trim removed 4 bases at V and 7 bases at J, leaving 19 bases unmatched. In DNA form, the CDR3 reads TGTGCCAGCAGCCTGATGGAAACAGGGGTCAGGAGGGCTGGCTACACCTTC. Translation gives CASSLMETGVRRAGYTF.

The chain combines TRBV28 with TRBJ2-7; D perhaps matches TRBD1 (5 bases). This CDR3 contains 13 residues. V shed 5 bases and J shed 2 bases, with 10 bases lying between them. Germline values: CDR1 MDHEN, CDR2 SYDVKM. For the CDR3, the DNA is TGTGCCAGCAGTCAGGGCCCCACCTACGAGCAGTACTTC. Residues: CASSQGPTYEQYF.

The chain employs TRBV19 and TRBJ2-7; a possible D gene is TRBD2 (5 bases). V was cut by 3 bases and J by 5 bases, with 14 bases left in between. The length of the CDR3 is 14 residues. CDR1 is LNHDA, CDR2 SQIVND, per germline (reference sequence). The CDR3 DNA sequence: TGTGCCAGTAGTATTCGGAACGGGGATAACGAGCAGTACTTC. It translates to CASSIRNGDNEQYF.